The next 28 T cell receptor beta chains were all read from a single sample in a study of cytomegalovirus exposure and HLA in healthy donors. The PCR was carried out with 60 Vbeta primers and 13 Jbeta primers. Libraries were prepared by immunoSEQ multiplex PCR; TCRdb keeps only in-frame clonotypes and omits some of them. The data hold around 130,000 clones, with around 8.5% observed a single time. Specimen: PBMCs. The origin of the receptors is a middle-aged man in good health and CMV-seronegative.

This rearrangement joins TRBV5-1 to TRBJ2-2, with no clear D. Trimming removed 9 bases from V and 5 bases from J, with 11 bases in between. Per the germline V gene, CDR1 is SGHRS and CDR2 is YFSETQ. This CDR3 comprises 12 residues. The CDR3 sequence is CATPADTGELFF. The CDR3 DNA is TGCGCCACCCCCGCAGATACCGGGGAGCTGTTTTTT.

This chain connects TRBV7-9 to TRBJ2-3; 7 bases are a match to TRBD2. The CDR3 is 16 residues long. The V segment lost 4 bases and the J segment 0 bases; nucleotides outside the gene matches: 7. Germline lookup yields CDR1 SEHNR and CDR2 FQNEAQ (reference sequence). CDR3 amino acids: CASSWGGNPSTDTQYF. CDR3 DNA sequence: TGTGCCAGCAGCTGGGGGGGTAACCCCAGCACAGATACGCAGTATTTT.

The rearrangement uses TRBV2 and TRBJ2-4; D unresolved. This CDR3 comprises 12 residues. Trimming left V 6 bases short and J 0 bases short, with 3 bases between. Per the germline V gene, CDR1 is SNHLY and CDR2 is FYNNEI. The DNA of the CDR3 is TGTGCCAGCAGCGGAGCCAAAAACATTCAGTACTTC. Translated, it gives CASSGAKNIQYF.

This clone was seen a handful of times. The J gene is TRBJ2-2, the V gene TRBV6-1; D is possibly TRBD1 (5 bases). V was trimmed by 2 bases and J by 1 base, leaving 8 bases between them. The CDR3 runs to 15 residues. The V gene's germline CDR1 is MNHNS and CDR2 SASEGT. In nucleotides, the CDR3 is TGTGCCAGCAGTGAAACAGGCTGGAACACCGGGGAGCTGTTTTTT. This gives the protein CASSETGWNTGELFF.

The chain has TRBV6-5 and TRBJ1-2, with D uncertain. This CDR3 has 13 residues. V was clipped by 5 bases and J by 7 bases, with 14 bases between them. Germline assignment: CDR1 MNHEY and CDR2 SVGAGI. The CDR3 DNA is TGTGCCAGCAGTGAAGCGCTCAGAGGTGGCTACACCTTC. Protein product: CASSEALRGGYTF.

There are a few counts of this clone. The chain combines TRBV5-4 with TRBJ1-5; 8 bases match TRBD1. The germline gives CDR1 SGHNT, CDR2 YYREEE (reference sequence). The CDR3 totals 13 residues. The V gene end was trimmed by 1 base and the J gene end by 7 bases; junction bases not matched to a gene: 1. The CDR3: CASSLNRGQPQHF. The CDR3 DNA sequence: TGTGCCAGCAGCTTGAACAGGGGGCAGCCCCAGCATTTT.

This clone has more than one count but fewer than ten. The chain has TRBV19 and TRBJ2-7; 11 bases fit TRBD1. This CDR3 has 15 residues. From germline, CDR1 is LNHDA and CDR2 SQIVND (reference sequence). J was trimmed by 2 bases and V by 6 bases; bases with no gene match: 6. For the CDR3, the DNA is TGTGCCAGTAGGACGGGACAGGGGGGGGCCTACGAGCAGTACTTC. The encoded protein is CASRTGQGGAYEQYF. Full variable domain (rest looked up from reference TRBV19 and TRBJ2-7): DGGITQSPKYLFRKEGQNVTLSCEQNLNHDAMYWYRQDPGQGLRLIYYSQIVNDFQKGDIAEGYSVSREKKESFPLTVTSAQKNPTAFYLCASRTGQGGAYEQYFGPGTRLTVT.

The J gene is TRBJ2-3, the V gene TRBV6-1; perhaps TRBD2 as D (6 bases). Germline assignment: CDR1 MNHNS and CDR2 SASEGT. The CDR3 contains 13 residues. Trimming removed 6 bases at V and 1 base at J, with 8 bases between. The DNA for the CDR3 is TGTGCCAGCAGAGCTAGCGGCACAGATACGCAGTATTTT. Its protein product is CASRASGTDTQYF.

This clone came up a few times. The chain couples TRBV7-9 to TRBJ1-1, with a possible D match to TRBD1 (6 bases). V was clipped by 3 bases and J by 4 bases, with 15 bases between them. The CDR3 sequence is 15 residues long. CDR1 and CDR2 from the germline V gene are SEHNR and FQNEAQ (reference sequence). The CDR3, as DNA: TGTGCCAGCAGCTTTGGGGGGGCAGTCTCCACTGAAGCTTTCTTT. Amino acids: CASSFGGAVSTEAFF.

The chain employs TRBV6-1 and TRBJ1-2; 8 nucleotides line up with TRBD1. The CDR3 is 15 amino acids. Trimming at V came to 7 bases and at J to 8 bases, leaving 15 bases not matched to a gene. The germline CDR1 and CDR2 sequences are MNHNS and SASEGT. The CDR3 DNA follows: TGTGCCAGCACCGAACTTTTCGGACAGGGATGGGGCTACACCTTC. Amino acids: CASTELFGQGWGYTF.

This chain uses TRBV30 with TRBJ1-5, with D unclear. Trimming shortened V by 3 bases and J by 3 bases, and 12 bases separated the two germline ends. This CDR3 comprises 14 residues. The germline gives CDR1 GTSNPN, CDR2 SVGIG (reference sequence). In nucleotides, the CDR3 is TGTGCCTGGAGGACTACGGGGTCCAATCAGCCCCAGCATTTT. Translated, it gives CAWRTTGSNQPQHF.

The rearrangement joins TRBV9 to TRBJ2-5; D perhaps matches TRBD2 (5 bases). Trimming took off 3 bases at V and 4 bases at J, with 19 bases between the two ends. The CDR3 has 16 residues. Germline V lookup: CDR1 SGDLS, CDR2 YYNGEE. CDR3 in DNA: TGTGCCAGCAGCGAGGGAGTTCGGGAATTGGGAGAGACCCAGTACTTC. Translation gives CASSEGVRELGETQYF.

The chain is built from TRBV7-9 and TRBJ2-1; TRBD2 aligns across 7 bases. Germline values: CDR1 SEHNR, CDR2 FQNEAQ (reference sequence). V was pared by 5 bases and J by 8 bases, with 6 bases of the junction left unmatched. The CDR3 totals 13 residues. The CDR3 DNA reads TGTGCCAGCAGCCAGGCGGGGGAGCATGAGCAGTTCTTC. Amino acid sequence: CASSQAGEHEQFF. Filled out from reference TRBV7-9 and TRBJ2-1, the complete variable domain reads DTGVSQNPRHKITKRGQNVTFRCDPISEHNRLYWYRQTLGQGPEFLTYFQNEAQLEKSRLLSDRFSAERPKGSFSTLEIQRTEQGDSAMYLCASSQAGEHEQFFGPGTRLTVL.

V is TRBV30 and J is TRBJ1-3; D is unresolved. The CDR3 runs to 15 residues. The V gene's germline CDR1 is GTSNPN and CDR2 SVGIG (reference sequence). V was pared by 4 bases and J by 3 bases, with 16 bases between. DNA of the CDR3: TGTGCCTGGACCCCTGGACTAAATGATGGAAACACCATATATTTT. It specifies CAWTPGLNDGNTIYF.

Comment on this clone: Its ends do not fully match the called genes, so a read error is possible. The J gene is TRBJ2-7, the V gene TRBV28, with D perhaps TRBD2 (5 bases). The CDR3 totals 13 residues. Germline CDR1 MDHEN, CDR2 SYDVKM. The CDR3 protein is CASSPPRQERLPF. The CDR3, as DNA: TGTGCCAGCAGTCCCCCGAGGCAAGAGCGGCTGCCCTTC.

This clone was recorded a few times. The CDR3 sequence: CASRPHDREDTQYF. DNA of the CDR3: TGTGCCAGCAGACCCCATGACAGGGAAGATACGCAGTATTTT. The genes are TRBV9 and TRBJ2-3; the match to TRBD1 covers 7 bases. Germline assignment: CDR1 SGDLS and CDR2 YYNGEE. CDR3 length: 14 amino acids. The trim removed 5 bases at V and 5 bases at J, leaving 8 bases unmatched.

The chain combines TRBV11-3 with TRBJ2-3; 10 nucleotides line up with TRBD2. V lost 5 bases, J lost 0 bases, and 5 bases stayed unmatched. The CDR3 has 16 amino acids. Germline V lookup: CDR1 SGHNT, CDR2 YENEEA. In DNA form, the CDR3 reads TGTGCCAGCAGCCCAGCTAGCGGGGGTAGCACAGATACGCAGTATTTT. Translating gives CASSPASGGSTDTQYF.

The rearrangement joins TRBV5-6 to TRBJ1-5; no clear D. The CDR3 sequence is 14 residues long. Trimming left V 4 bases short and J 4 bases short, with 12 bases between. Germline V gene lookup returns CDR1 SGHDT and CDR2 YYEEEE. The CDR3 nucleotides are TGTGCCAGCAGCGGAGACGGGTTAAATCAGCCCCAGCATTTT. Encoded protein: CASSGDGLNQPQHF.

The chain links TRBV29-1 to TRBJ2-1, with 12 nucleotides matching TRBD2. V shed 1 base, J shed 0 bases, and the junction held 1 base outside the gene matches. The CDR3 spans 16 residues. In germline, CDR1 is SQVTM, CDR2 ANQGSEA. In DNA form, the CDR3 reads TGCAGCGTTGAAGGACTAGCGGGGGTCTCCTACAATGAGCAGTTCTTC. Its protein is CSVEGLAGVSYNEQFF.

This chain uses TRBV6-5 with TRBJ2-7; 7 bases align to TRBD1. The CDR3 has 14 residues. V shed 0 bases and J 3 bases; nucleotides not matched to a gene: 2. The germline V gene encodes CDR1 MNHEY and CDR2 SVGAGI. The CDR3 nucleotides are TGTGCCAGCAGTTACTCGACAGGGAACTACGAGCAGTACTTC. This gives the protein CASSYSTGNYEQYF.

This clone was counted between two and nine times. This rearrangement joins TRBV19 to TRBJ1-3; 7 positions match TRBD1. Germline lookup yields CDR1 LNHDA and CDR2 SQIVND (reference sequence). The V and J ends lost 3 bases and 0 bases, in that order; junction bases with no gene match: 2. The CDR3 length is 15 residues. CDR3 DNA sequence: TGTGCCAGTAGTATTTGGGACAGCTCTGGAAACACCATATATTTT. This sequence encodes CASSIWDSSGNTIYF.

This clone was seen a few times. This chain joins TRBV30 and TRBJ2-5; 8 bases are a match to TRBD2. CDR3 length: 17 amino acids. Germline V gene lookup returns CDR1 GTSNPN and CDR2 SVGIG (reference sequence). J was trimmed by 5 bases and V by 0 bases; bases with no gene match: 14. CDR3 sequence: CAWSVGSGGPGRETQYF. DNA of the CDR3: TGTGCCTGGAGTGTAGGGAGCGGGGGACCGGGCCGGGAGACCCAGTACTTC.

V is TRBV7-2 and J is TRBJ2-5, with D unclear. The CDR3 extends over 12 amino acids. V was cut by 0 bases and J by 6 bases, with 5 bases left in between. Looked up from germline, CDR1 is SGHTA and CDR2 is FQGNSA. The CDR3 spells CASSLAAQTQYF. The CDR3 DNA is TGTGCCAGCAGCTTAGCGGCCCAGACCCAGTACTTC. The full variable domain, its missing parts supplied by reference TRBV7-2 and TRBJ2-5, is GAGVSQSPSNKVTEKGKDVELRCDPISGHTALYWYRQSLGQGLEFLIYFQGNSAPDKSGLPSDRFSAERTGGSVSTLTIQRTQQEDSAVYLCASSLAAQTQYFGPGTRLLVL.

This sequence joins TRBV6-1 and TRBJ2-7; TRBD1 matches 7 bases. J gave up 0 bases and V 5 bases, and 7 bases lay outside the gene matches. The CDR3 extends over 15 amino acids. From germline, CDR1 is MNHNS and CDR2 SASEGT. The CDR3 here is CASSPDRVSSYEQYF. In DNA, the CDR3 is TGTGCCAGCAGTCCAGACAGGGTGAGCTCCTACGAGCAGTACTTC.

The chain couples TRBV5-6 to TRBJ1-3; D is unresolved. This CDR3 has 16 amino acids. Germline-derived CDR1 and CDR2 are SGHDT and YYEEEE. The V end was cut by 0 bases, the J end by 0 bases, with 10 bases between. CDR3 residues: CASSLGPGRSGNTIYF. The CDR3 DNA sequence: TGTGCCAGCAGCTTGGGACCAGGCCGCTCTGGAAACACCATATATTTT.

In the case of this clone: The sample contains more than one DNA sequence encoding this CDR3. The rearrangement joins TRBV20-1 to TRBJ2-7, with TRBD2 matching over 7 bases. Germline-derived CDR1 and CDR2 are DFQATT and SNEGSKA (reference sequence). The CDR3 is made up of 10 amino acids. The junction had 2 bases not matched to a gene; V was cut back by 6 bases and J by 6 bases. CDR3 loop: CSAGLGEQYF. The CDR3 DNA is TGCAGTGCAGGACTAGGCGAGCAGTACTTC.

The chain is built from TRBV7-2 and TRBJ1-1, with TRBD1 matching over 7 bases. The junction had 6 bases not matched to a gene; V was cut back by 4 bases and J by 1 base. The germline V gene encodes CDR1 SGHTA and CDR2 FQGNSA. The CDR3 extends over 15 amino acids. The CDR3 loop is CASSSRQGGNTEAFF. CDR3 nucleotide sequence: TGTGCCAGCAGCTCGCGACAGGGTGGGAACACTGAAGCTTTCTTT.

The chain recombines TRBV30 with TRBJ2-5; TRBD2 is a possible D gene (6 bases). The assigned J gene may be wrong: the sequence end matches TRBJ2-7 better. CDR3 length: 16 amino acids. CDR1 and CDR2 from the germline V gene are GTSNPN and SVGIG (reference sequence). The CDR3 is CAWSVGRGITSYEQYF. CDR3 sequence (DNA): TGTGCCTGGAGTGTGGGGCGGGGCATAACCTCCTACGAGCAGTACTTC.